The text below deals with one T cell receptor beta chain. V was cut by 0 bases and J by 6 bases, with 8 bases left in between. The CDR3 runs 13 residues. From germline, CDR1 is SGDLS and CDR2 YYNGEE. These data belong to a study of graft-versus-host responses after intestinal transplantation. The table came from immunoSEQ multiplex PCR; TCRdb's copy has only in-frame clones and leaves some out. In the table there are fewer than 70,000 clones, 92% of which are singletons. Sequencing used bone marrow, obtained 734 days after intestinal transplantation. This receptor was obtained from a human patient who received an intestinal transplant, so some T cells may come from the graft donor. The chain employs TRBV9 and TRBJ2-3; D gene unclear. In DNA, the CDR3 is TGTGCCAGCAGCGTAGCTACCGAGGATACGCAGTATTTT. Its translation is CASSVATEDTQYF.